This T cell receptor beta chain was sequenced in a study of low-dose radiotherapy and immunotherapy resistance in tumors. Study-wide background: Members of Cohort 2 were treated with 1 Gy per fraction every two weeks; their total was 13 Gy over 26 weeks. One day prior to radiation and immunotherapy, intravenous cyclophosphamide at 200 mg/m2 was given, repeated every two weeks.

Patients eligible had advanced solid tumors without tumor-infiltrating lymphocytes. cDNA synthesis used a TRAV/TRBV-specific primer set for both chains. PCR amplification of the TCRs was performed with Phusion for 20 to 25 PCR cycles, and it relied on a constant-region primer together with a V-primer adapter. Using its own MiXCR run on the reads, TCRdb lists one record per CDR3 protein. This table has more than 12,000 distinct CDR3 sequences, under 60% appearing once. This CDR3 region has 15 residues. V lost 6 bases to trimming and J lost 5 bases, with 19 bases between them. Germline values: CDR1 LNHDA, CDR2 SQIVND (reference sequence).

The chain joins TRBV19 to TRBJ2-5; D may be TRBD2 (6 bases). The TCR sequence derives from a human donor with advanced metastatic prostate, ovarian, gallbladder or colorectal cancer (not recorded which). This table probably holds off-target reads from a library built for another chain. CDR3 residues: CASSYRPGLVETQYF. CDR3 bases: TGTGCCAGTAGCTACAGACCGGGACTTGTGGAGACCCAGTACTTC.